The sequence of this TCR beta chain was determined in a study of T cells in Graves' hyperthyroidism and ophthalmopathy. Under 3 months was the duration of disease in ophthalmopathy patients, who also had a Clinical Activity Score of at least 3 and a NOSPECS grade of at least 4. J gave up 2 bases and V 4 bases, and 6 bases lay outside the gene matches. The CDR3 consists of 15 residues. The germline V gene has CDR1 SGDLS and CDR2 YYNGEE. The source material, RNA transcripts, was used to amplify TCR beta CDR3 regions. The HTBI primer set served for first-round RT-PCR of the TCR CDR3. TCRdb analysed the multiplex PCR reads with MiXCR anew, one entry per CDR3 protein. The sample carries 500,000 to 800,000 distinct CDR3 sequences, around 15% recorded once. In this sample, this clonotype turned up many times.

This chain connects TRBV9 to TRBJ2-7; 10 positions agree with TRBD2. The sequencing input was blood. The receptor was derived from a woman between 50 and 59 years old with Graves' ophthalmopathy. CDR3 in DNA: TGTGCCAGCAGCTTGGGGGGACTAGCGACCTACGAGCAGTACTTC. This sequence encodes CASSLGGLATYEQYF.